One sample yielded the 3 T cell receptor beta chains listed below, sequenced in a study of blood T cell repertoires in COVID-19. Some clones are missing from TCRdb's copy, which holds only in-frame ones; the method was immunoSEQ multiplex PCR. Of about 120,000 clones listed, approximately 90% are singletons. The material sequenced was peripheral blood. These receptor sequences come from a woman over 75 with acute or convalescent COVID-19.

This clone was seen only a few times. The chain employs TRBV28 and TRBJ1-2; possible D gene TRBD1, 6 bases. Trimming took 2 bases from V and 6 from J, leaving 16 bases between them. CDR3 size: 15 residues. Germline V gene lookup returns CDR1 MDHEN and CDR2 SYDVKM. CDR3 bases: TGTGCCAGCAGTTTAGTGGGCCGGGACACTCATGGCTACACCTTC. Protein: CASSLVGRDTHGYTF.

V is TRBV4-3 and J is TRBJ1-3; D remains ambiguous. CDR1 LGHNA and CDR2 YSLEER come from the germline V gene. The ends were cut back, 4 bases at V and 2 bases at J, with 12 bases in the middle. This CDR3 spans 15 amino acids. CDR3 bases: TGCGCCAGCAGCCTTACGACAATCGCTGGAAACACCATATATTTT. This encodes CASSLTTIAGNTIYF.

The V gene is TRBV5-4, the J gene TRBJ2-7; TRBD2 matches 10 bases. After removal of 9 bases from V and 2 bases from J, the junction contained 5 bases not matched to a gene. This CDR3 comprises 13 residues. CDR1 and CDR2 from the germline V gene are SGHNT and YYREEE (reference sequence). This CDR3 reads CATPSGRTYEQYF. CDR3 sequence (DNA): TGTGCCACCCCTAGCGGGAGAACCTACGAGCAGTACTTC.